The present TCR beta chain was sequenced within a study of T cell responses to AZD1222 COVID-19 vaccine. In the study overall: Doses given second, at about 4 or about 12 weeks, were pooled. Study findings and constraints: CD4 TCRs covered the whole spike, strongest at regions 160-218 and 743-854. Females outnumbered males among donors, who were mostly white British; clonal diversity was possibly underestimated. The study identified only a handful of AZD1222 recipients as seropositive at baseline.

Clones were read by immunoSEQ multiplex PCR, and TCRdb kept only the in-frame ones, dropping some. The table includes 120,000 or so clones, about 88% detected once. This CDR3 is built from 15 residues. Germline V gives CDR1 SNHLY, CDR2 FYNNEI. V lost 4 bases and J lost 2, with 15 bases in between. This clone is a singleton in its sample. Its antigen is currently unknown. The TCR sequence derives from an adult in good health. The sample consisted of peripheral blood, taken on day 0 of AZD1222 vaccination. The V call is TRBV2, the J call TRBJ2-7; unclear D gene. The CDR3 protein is CASSGWTETTYEQYF. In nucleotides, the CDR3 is TGTGCCAGCAGTGGATGGACCGAGACGACCTACGAGCAGTACTTC.